Following are 6 T cell receptor beta chains from one sample sequenced in a study of human T cells and chemical hapten exposure. TCRdb called the RACE reads again in MiXCR, with one record for every CDR3 protein. The data show tens of thousands of distinct CDR3 sequences, roughly 4.1% seen once. Time point indicated: healthy volunteer bleed at 2 weeks. Researchers extracted total RNA from unfractionated whole blood. Sample: whole blood. These receptors were collected from a human donor in good health. Some clones in this sample may be carry-over from other donors' samples.

At least ten counts were recorded for this clonotype. The CDR3 spells CASTMGSDGYTF. The CDR3 bases are TGTGCCAGTACAATGGGAAGTGATGGCTACACCTTC. The chain combines TRBV19 with TRBJ1-2; no clear D. The CDR3 covers 12 residues. The V end lost 7 bases, the J end lost 6 bases, and 12 bases lay between the germline ends. The germline V gene encodes CDR1 LNHDA and CDR2 SQIVND (reference sequence). The whole variable domain, filled in from reference TRBV19 and TRBJ1-2, reads DGGITQSPKYLFRKEGQNVTLSCEQNLNHDAMYWYRQDPGQGLRLIYYSQIVNDFQKGDIAEGYSVSREKKESFPLTVTSAQKNPTAFYLCASTMGSDGYTFGSGTRLTVV.

This clonotype was picked up a small number of times. V and J are TRBV20-1 and TRBJ1-1; D gene uncertain. This CDR3 comprises 11 residues. Germline assignment: CDR1 DFQATT and CDR2 SNEGSKA (reference sequence). The CDR3 coding sequence is TGCAGGATCGGGTTGAACACTGAAGCTTTCTTT. It codes for CRIGLNTEAFF.

This chain links TRBV7-2 with TRBJ1-5; D possibly corresponds to TRBD1 (6 bases). Trimming took 1 base from V and 4 from J, leaving 11 bases between them. Germline values: CDR1 SGHTA, CDR2 FQGNSA. The CDR3 extends over 15 amino acids. CDR3 sequence (DNA): TGTGCCAGCAGCTTAGAAGGGGGTCGTAATCAGCCCCAGCATTTT. Its translation: CASSLEGGRNQPQHF.

This clonotype was counted only a few times. The chain recombines TRBV5-1 with TRBJ2-1; 10 bases match TRBD2. The CDR3 contains 18 residues. The germline CDR1 and CDR2 sequences are SGHRS and YFSETQ. Trimming at V came to 2 bases and at J to 4 bases, leaving 12 bases not matched to a gene. The CDR3: CASSFGLTSGREYNEQFF. The CDR3 nucleotides read TGCGCCAGCAGCTTTGGATTGACGAGCGGGAGGGAGTACAATGAGCAGTTCTTC.

This clonotype came up many times. The rearrangement uses TRBV19 and TRBJ2-7, with TRBD2 identical over 10 bases. V lost 4 bases, J lost 5 bases, and 2 bases stayed unmatched. Germline V CDR1 and CDR2: LNHDA, SQIVND (reference sequence). CDR3 length: 13 residues. This CDR3 is CASSTGLADEQYF. The DNA for the CDR3 is TGTGCCAGTAGTACCGGACTAGCGGACGAGCAGTACTTC.

This clonotype has at least ten counts. As DNA, the CDR3 is TGCGCCAGCAGACCCCAGGGGGCCCAGAATTCACCCCTCCACTTT. It encodes CASRPQGAQNSPLHF. This chain links TRBV5-1 with TRBJ1-6; 8 bases map to TRBD1. V lost 5 bases to trimming and J lost 7 bases; unmatched junction nucleotides: 8. Germline lookup yields CDR1 SGHRS and CDR2 YFSETQ. The CDR3 sequence is 15 residues long.